This TCR beta chain was found in a study of OX40 agonist ivuxolimab in advanced cancers. This table comes from immunoSEQ multiplex PCR, and its TCRdb copy is limited to in-frame clones, with some not included. Of about 150,000 clones listed, around 94% were seen once; the top ten hold about 0.3%. This specimen consisted of CD4+ or CD8+ T cells sorted from blood, obtained in a trial of the OX40 agonist ivuxolimab. This receptor was identified in an adult with an advanced solid tumor such as melanoma, head and neck, liver or kidney cancer.

Here the CDR3 DNA reads TGTGCCTGGAGTGACCGACGCTTACAAGAGACCCAGTACTTC. This translates into CAWSDRRLQETQYF. The chain links TRBV30 to TRBJ2-5; D unresolved. There are 14 residues in the CDR3. V was trimmed by 1 base and J by 2 bases, leaving 11 bases between them. CDR1 is GTSNPN, CDR2 SVGIG, per germline (reference sequence).